This TCR beta chain is drawn from a study of T cells in Graves' hyperthyroidism and ophthalmopathy (dated by TCRdb to between 2018 and 2020). Background on the whole study: Peripheral blood was collected at initial diagnosis, before any treatment. For training and testing, the 100 or so patients in the discovery cohort were randomly divided in a 7:3 ratio. Once sampling was done, hyperthyroidism patients were given methimazole at a starting dose of 30 mg daily, whereas ophthalmopathy patients were given high-dose intravenous methylprednisolone. A discovery cohort of about a hundred patients, 43 with Graves' ophthalmopathy and about 58 with stable Graves' hyperthyroidism, was used to find distinguishing TCR V-J signatures. In addition, the study compared T-cell repertoires in thyroid tissue and in blood from roughly 6 Graves' hyperthyroidism patients. Prospective prediction of ophthalmopathy was tested in an independent validation cohort of 18 to 20 hyperthyroidism patients and 15 to 17 patients who later progressed to ophthalmopathy. The paper describes TCR Vbeta CDR3 sequencing of about 140 peripheral blood samples, made up of 43 ophthalmopathy patients, 70 to 75 hyperthyroidism patients and 17 progressor patients. General study outcomes and caveats: In cross-validation, a model built on a 13 V-J signature told ophthalmopathy apart from stable hyperthyroidism with over 85% sensitivity and roughly 81% specificity, and in testing the same model reached 80%/75%. Most expanded thyroid clonotypes (frequency above 0.001) were also detected in blood, a finding suggesting that blood repertoires may reflect thyroid immune responses. No statistical method was used to set the sample size in advance, and investigators knew the group allocation. During validation, the model predicted progression to ophthalmopathy a median of approximately 6 months ahead of onset, with 70.59% sensitivity and about 75% specificity.

Amplification of TCR beta CDR3 regions was carried out from RNA transcripts. The TCR CDR3 was subjected to a first round of RT-PCR using the HTBI primer set and the Qiagen OneStep RT-PCR kit. Libraries were constructed in a second round of multiplex PCR, after which size selection and purification were carried out. Sequencing of the libraries was done on an Illumina HiSeq2000 using paired-end 100 bp reads. In the source study's methods: SOAPnuke was used to process the raw data, with reads discarded if the reads contained adapters or uncalled bases, had a mean Phred below 15, or lacked an exact constant-primer or identifier match. COPE v1.2.5 was used to merge high-quality paired reads, and clonotypes were defined as unique nucleotide sequences. MiTCR v1.1 was used to align the clonotypes against IMGT TRBV, TRBD and TRBJ reference segments. Analysis was restricted to V-J combinations with a frequency above 0.0001, which covered 99.2% of repertoires. The TCS score was defined as F50 (clonal expansion) divided by E x V (chaos), with BLOSUM62-based TCRdist calculated between CDR3 peptides within each V-J. Welch's t-statistics and random forest reduced just over 500 V-J features to around 14, which were used in a naive Bayes classifier (R e1071). The raw public data were reprocessed by TCRdb itself: fastp quality trimming at Q25, MiXCR clonotype calling, in-frame beta chains only. Identical CDR3 protein sequences are pooled into one entry, listed with their most common genes and DNA. The V and J calls were not made by the authors but by TCRdb's processing. A total of about 290,000 distinct CDR3 sequences appear in this sample, roughly 15% of them only once. The ten largest make up over 30% of the sample.

The cysteine opens and the phenylalanine closes a CDR3 of 15 amino acids. Just CDR3 DNA is preserved here, 45 bases in frame from base 1. Trimming accounts for 7 bases at V and 3 bases at J, while the number of junction bases matched to no gene is 6. The table lists this clonotype with many counts. Its antigen is unknown. No much larger clonotype is one base removed from it; base qualities were not supplied. Hyperthyroidism patients were newly diagnosed, had a disease duration of under 2 months, and were aged 18 to 65 years. Any patient with an uncontrolled infection, another autoimmune disease, pregnancy or lactation was excluded. Diagnoses were based on clinical symptoms, serum thyroxine and TRAb, thyroid ultrasound and orbital computed tomography. For progressor patients, blood was drawn at the first diagnosis of hyperthyroidism, before any ophthalmopathy symptoms had appeared. PBMCs were isolated from more than 9 ml of fresh peripheral blood by Ficoll-Paque density gradient centrifugation. Progressor patients were defined as those initially diagnosed with Graves' hyperthyroidism in whom ophthalmopathy developed during follow-up. Total RNA was extracted using Trizol reagent, and RNA quality was assessed on an Agilent 2100 Bioanalyzer.

What was sequenced was blood. Recombination joined TRBV12-3 or TRBV12-4 with TRBJ2-2; TRBD2 aligns with 9 central bases. The sequence derives from a woman aged 45-65 years with Graves' hyperthyroidism that later progressed to Graves' ophthalmopathy. CDR3 reads: CASTDSGRYTGELFF. The nucleotide sequence reads TGTGCCAGCACTGATAGCGGGAGATACACCGGGGAGCTGTTTTTT.